This TCR beta chain was found in a study of cytomegalovirus exposure and HLA in healthy donors. Findings and caveats of the study: The study listed roughly 150 cytomegalovirus-associated TCR beta chains.

The PCR ran on 60 Vbeta and 13 Jbeta primers. The repertoire was sequenced with immunoSEQ multiplex PCR; TCRdb's copy has only in-frame clones and lacks some. The top ten clones hold 2.9% of a sample with hundreds of thousands of clones, approximately 80% of them seen once. The CDR3 consists of 13 residues. The germline gives CDR1 LGHNA, CDR2 YNFKEQ. V lost 0 bases and J lost 6, with 8 bases in between. Notes on this clone: Antigen specificity is unknown.

Sequencing input: PBMCs. The sequence derives from a man aged 25-45 years in good health and CMV-seronegative. The J gene is TRBJ1-2, the V gene TRBV4-2; D remains ambiguous. The CDR3 region is CASSQDGGNGYTF. In nucleotides, the CDR3 is TGTGCCAGCAGCCAAGACGGCGGGAATGGCTACACCTTC.